This TCR beta chain was captured in a study of cytomegalovirus exposure and HLA in healthy donors (dated by TCRdb to 2016 to 2017). Study-wide context: A later analysis indicated that the 120 validation repertoires were generated on the platform also employed for the approximately 700 repertoires of the first cohort. Along with the approximately 620-subject first cohort, a separate validation cohort of over a hundred different subjects was used. The study combined high-throughput TCR immunosequencing, statistical association of individual TCRs with disease status, and machine learning to predict cytomegalovirus infection status. The study was designed to test whether signatures of past pathogen exposure could be identified by cataloging public T cell receptors.

As regards this clone: Its antigen is not yet known. One base away there is no much larger clone; base qualities are not given.

The donors were included in the validation cohort of over a hundred subjects, a group kept apart from the approximately 650-subject first cohort. V and J are truncated by 0 bases and 2 bases respectively, leaving an intervening sequence of 0 bases. CDR1 is given as MRHNA and CDR2 as SNTAGT, both from the germline V gene. CDR3 length: 12 amino acids, cysteine to phenylalanine. The kept DNA is CDR3 alone, 36 bases in frame from the first base. Study-wide findings and limitations: Subsequent analysis determined that TCRs grouped into clusters in the first cohort also showed a tendency toward co-occurrence across the approximately 110 validation repertoires, and approximately 94% of cluster scores exceeded 0. Cytomegalovirus status was reported to be diagnosed by the classifier with high specificity and sensitivity in both the original and validation cohorts. A later analysis had no HLA typing for the validation cohort, so co-occurrence there was scored across all 110 or so repertoires. The study gave a list of more than 150 TCR beta chains associated with cytomegalovirus. Most TCR sequences were observed very rarely across donors, whereas some public TCRs were present in many individuals. It was suggested by the authors that the approach could potentially be generalized to other disease states and immunological phenotypes. In vitro tests confirmed that a few of the cytomegalovirus-associated TCR beta chains recognize cytomegalovirus antigens.

Library generation was performed with the immunoSEQ multiplex PCR assay. Turning to the authors' computational methods: A statistical classification framework was developed to diagnose cytomegalovirus status using the catalog of TCR beta chain sequences. Entries here come from immuneACCESS through TCRdb and include only in-frame sequences with V and J called. Some clones fail to appear in such tables; in the studies checked, an unresolved V gene covers under half of the shortfall, and the cause of the remainder is unknown. V and J calls plus clone size are reproduced from that table; the DNA served to infer D and trimming. This sample holds about 160,000 clones; approximately 87% were observed only once. The ten largest clones capture around 5% of the sample.

Sequencing was carried out using PBMCs. The rearrangement combines TRBV6-4 with TRBJ2-3; the D gene cannot be resolved reliably. This sequence originates from a woman aged 30 to 39 in good health and CMV-seronegative. The nucleotide sequence is given as TGTGCCAGCAGTGACTCCACAGATACGCAGTATTTT. This gives the protein CASSDSTDTQYF.